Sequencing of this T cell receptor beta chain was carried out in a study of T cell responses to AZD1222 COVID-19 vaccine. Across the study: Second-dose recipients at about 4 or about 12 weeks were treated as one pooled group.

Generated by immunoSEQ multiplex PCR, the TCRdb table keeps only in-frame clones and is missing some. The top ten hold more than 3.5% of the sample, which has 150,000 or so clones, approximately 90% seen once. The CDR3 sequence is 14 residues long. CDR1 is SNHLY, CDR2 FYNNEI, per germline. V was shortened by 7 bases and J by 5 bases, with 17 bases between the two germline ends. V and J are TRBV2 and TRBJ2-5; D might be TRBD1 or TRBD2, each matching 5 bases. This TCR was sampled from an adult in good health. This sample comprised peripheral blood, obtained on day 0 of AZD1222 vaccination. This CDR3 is CASTSWGSLETQYF. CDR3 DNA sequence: TGTGCCAGCACCTCATGGGGGAGTTTGGAGACCCAGTACTTC.